This TCR beta chain was profiled in a study of molecular identifiers for immune sequencing clone quantification. Note on this clonotype: This could be a read error, since a much larger clone is one nucleotide away.

As previously described, bulk TCR libraries were made using listed TCR primers. TCRdb reprocessed the PCR reads via MiXCR and lists one record per CDR3 protein. The sample yields some 65,000 distinct CDR3 sequences, around 18% seen once. The sample taken for sequencing was naive CD8+ T cells from blood, with Jurkat cell RNA spiked in. Subset here: FACS-sorted CD8+CD4-CCR7+CD45RA+ naive T cells. The receptor comes from a human donor in good health. Some libraries in this study had Jurkat cell RNA spiked in.

In nucleotides, the CDR3 is TGTGCCAGCAGCCCTTCCGGGAACTACGAGCAGTGCTTC. Protein sequence: CASSPSGNYEQCF. V is TRBV11-2 and J is TRBJ2-7; weak D call: TRBD2 (5 bases). This CDR3 contains 13 residues. The V gene's germline CDR1 is SGHAT and CDR2 FQNNGV.